The 27 T cell receptor beta chains below were found in one sample sequenced in a study of beta chain features in type 1 diabetes. Expressed TCRB transcripts were sequenced because the isolated RNA had all been reverse transcribed beforehand. Method: immunoSEQ multiplex PCR; TCRdb's copy keeps in-frame clones and lacks some. In the table there are under 450,000 clones, about 15% of which are singletons. The sample comprised naive CD4+ T cells from blood. The receptors stem from a young man in good health.

This clone was found a few times. V is TRBV2 and J is TRBJ1-1; D remains unclear. The V gene's germline CDR1 is SNHLY and CDR2 FYNNEI. V dropped 0 bases and J dropped 5 bases, with 10 bases sitting between them. This CDR3 spans 14 amino acids. CDR3 in amino acids: CASSEARGRTEAFF. The CDR3 DNA is TGTGCCAGCAGTGAAGCTAGAGGGCGTACTGAAGCTTTCTTT.

The chain links TRBV2 to TRBJ1-5; 8 positions agree with TRBD1. V trimming: 9 bases; J trimming: 4 bases; junction bases outside the gene matches: 8. The CDR3 is 14 residues long. CDR1 and CDR2 (germline): SNHLY, FYNNEI. This CDR3 is CASDGQGGNQPQHF. CDR3 coding DNA: TGTGCCAGTGACGGACAGGGCGGGAATCAGCCCCAGCATTTT.

This clone was counted a few times. The genes are TRBV4-3 and TRBJ1-5, with 8 bases matching TRBD1. V dropped 3 bases and J dropped 7; count of bases not matched to a gene: 5. Germline V CDR1 and CDR2: LGHNA, YSLEER. The CDR3 consists of 14 residues. The CDR3 nucleotides read TGCGCCAGCAGCCATGGACAGGGCGGACAGCCCCAGCATTTT. It is translated as CASSHGQGGQPQHF.

This clone was seen a single time. CDR3 sequence: CASSPLVGRGHGYTF. For the CDR3, the DNA is TGTGCCAGCAGCCCCCTTGTCGGACGGGGGCACGGCTACACCTTC. J is TRBJ1-2 and V is TRBV7-9; D perhaps matches TRBD1 (6 bases). Per the germline V gene, CDR1 is SEHNR and CDR2 is FQNEAQ (reference sequence). Trimming took 5 bases from V and 8 from J, leaving 21 bases between them. CDR3 length: 15 residues.

In this sample, this clone turned up a few times. The chain employs TRBV4-3 and TRBJ2-7; 7 positions agree with TRBD1. Trimming cost V 2 bases and J 3 bases; bases outside gene matches: 4. The CDR3 has 14 residues. Germline V gene lookup returns CDR1 LGHNA and CDR2 YSLEER. The CDR3 DNA follows: TGCGCCAGCAGCCAATTTACAGGGGACTACGAGCAGTACTTC. It yields the protein CASSQFTGDYEQYF.

There are a few counts of this clone. The chain combines TRBV19 with TRBJ2-5; weak D call: TRBD2 (5 bases). CDR3 size: 15 residues. V lost 0 bases and J 2 bases, leaving 10 bases between the germline ends. The V gene's germline CDR1 is LNHDA and CDR2 SQIVND (reference sequence). Here the CDR3 reads CASSIEAGDQETQYF. In nucleotides, the CDR3 is TGTGCCAGTAGTATAGAGGCGGGTGATCAAGAGACCCAGTACTTC.

This sequence joins TRBV9 and TRBJ1-2, with a tentative D call TRBD1 (5 bases). Germline CDR1 and CDR2: SGDLS and YYNGEE. The CDR3 covers 20 residues. The V end lost 0 bases, the J end lost 0 bases, and 24 bases lay between the germline ends. This CDR3 reads CASSVVPLWDPTTSNYGYTF. DNA of the CDR3: TGTGCCAGCAGCGTAGTCCCTCTCTGGGACCCCACGACTTCTAACTATGGCTACACCTTC.

The CDR3 spells CASSLERGYTEAFF. CDR3 bases: TGCGCCAGCAGCTTGGAAAGGGGTTACACTGAAGCTTTCTTT. The rearrangement links TRBV5-1 to TRBJ1-1; weak D call: TRBD1 (5 bases). V lost 0 bases, J lost 3 bases, and 9 bases lay in between. This CDR3 has 14 residues. From germline, CDR1 is SGHRS and CDR2 YFSETQ.

The CDR3 spells CASSLGREYNEQFF. The CDR3 nucleotides read TGTGCCAGCAGCTTGGGACGGGAGTACAATGAGCAGTTCTTC. The chain employs TRBV11-1 and TRBJ2-1; possible D gene TRBD2, 6 bases. There are 14 residues in the CDR3. Trimming took 3 bases from V and 4 from J, leaving 10 bases between them. CDR1 is SGHAT and CDR2 is FQDESV in the germline V gene (reference sequence). Complete variable domain (other parts from reference TRBV11-1 and TRBJ2-1): EAEVAQSPRYKITEKSQAVAFWCDPISGHATLYWYRQILGQGPELLVQFQDESVVDDSQLPKDRFSAERLKGVDSTLKIQPAELGDSAMYLCASSLGREYNEQFFGPGTRLTVL.

This clone appeared once. This chain joins TRBV4-3 and TRBJ2-4; 8 bases align to TRBD2. The CDR3 is 19 amino acids. Trimming cost V 0 bases and J 0 bases; bases outside gene matches: 10. Germline V gene lookup returns CDR1 LGHNA and CDR2 YSLEER. The CDR3 nucleotides are TGCGCCAGCAGCCAAGAAGCGACTAGCGTGCGGTTAGCCAAAAACATTCAGTACTTC. Translation gives CASSQEATSVRLAKNIQYF.

V and J are TRBV9 and TRBJ2-5; a weak D match, TRBD2 (6 bases). The CDR3 has 15 amino acids. Trimming took off 4 bases at V and 1 base at J, with 14 bases between the two ends. The germline V gene has CDR1 SGDLS and CDR2 YYNGEE. The DNA of the CDR3 is TGTGCCAGCAGCCCCCATAGCGGTATCCAAGAGACCCAGTACTTC. Translating gives CASSPHSGIQETQYF.

A few counts support this clone. A much larger clone differs from this one at a single base, so this may be a read error. Different DNA sequences within this sample yield the same CDR3. The V and J genes are TRBV7-2 and TRBJ2-3; D not certain. With 3 bases removed from V and 0 bases from J, the gap between germline ends came to 1 base. The CDR3 length is 12 residues. Germline V CDR1 and CDR2: SGHTA, FQGNSA. In nucleotides, the CDR3 is TGTGCCAGCAGCTTTAGCACAGATACGCAGTATTTT. Its translation is CASSFSTDTQYF.

This clone appeared a few times. The chain is built from TRBV2 and TRBJ1-3; no definite D call. CDR3 length equals 13 residues. CDR1 and CDR2 from the germline V gene are SNHLY and FYNNEI. Deletions cut 9 bases from V and 0 bases from J, with 9 bases between. The CDR3 DNA reads TGTGCCAGTTCTAAGGACTCTGGAAACACCATATATTTT. Its protein is CASSKDSGNTIYF.

The table lists this clone with a few counts. This rearrangement joins TRBV18 to TRBJ2-7; 9 nucleotides line up with TRBD1. The CDR3 spans 16 residues. V was clipped by 1 base and J by 4 bases; unmatched bases: 8. The germline V gene encodes CDR1 KGHSH and CDR2 LQKENI. The CDR3 DNA is TGTGCCAGCTCACCACGGGGACAGGGTGTTCAGTACGAGCAGTACTTC. This gives the protein CASSPRGQGVQYEQYF.

The sample holds a few counts of this clone. The V and J genes are TRBV14 and TRBJ2-1, with 8 bases identical to TRBD2. V lost 6 bases and J lost 6; bases outside the gene matches: 10. This CDR3 region has 15 residues. Per the germline V gene, CDR1 is SGHDN and CDR2 is FVKESK. The CDR3 DNA is TGTGCCAGCAGACGTACAGGACTAGCCAGCAATGAGCAGTTCTTC. Translated: CASRRTGLASNEQFF.

The gene calls are TRBV27 and TRBJ1-2; 7 nucleotides align to TRBD1. With V trimmed by 6 bases and J by 5 bases, 12 bases remained unmatched. This CDR3 is 15 amino acids long. Per germline, CDR1 MNHEY and CDR2 SMNVEV (reference sequence). In DNA, the CDR3 is TGTGCCAGCAGCCCCTATCCGGGACAGTCATATGGCTACACCTTC. The encoded protein is CASSPYPGQSYGYTF.

The chain combines TRBV29-1 with TRBJ1-2; D is possibly TRBD1 (5 bases). Germline CDR1 and CDR2: SQVTM and ANQGSEA. Between the trimmed V and J ends, which lost 0 bases and 0 bases, there was a span of 8 bases. CDR3 length: 14 amino acids. CDR3 amino acids: CSVEDRATNYGYTF. The CDR3 DNA is TGCAGCGTTGAAGACAGGGCAACTAACTATGGCTACACCTTC.

The V call is TRBV7-9, the J call TRBJ1-6; a possible D gene is TRBD1 (5 bases). V was cut by 4 bases and J by 7 bases, with 8 bases left in between. The length of the CDR3 is 13 residues. Germline V gives CDR1 SEHNR, CDR2 FQNEAQ (reference sequence). This chain's CDR3 is CASSWDGNSPLHF. In DNA form, the CDR3 reads TGTGCCAGCAGCTGGGACGGGAATTCACCCCTCCACTTT.

This clone was seen a handful of times. The chain combines TRBV5-4 with TRBJ2-1; 14 bases are shared with TRBD2. In germline, CDR1 is SGHNT, CDR2 YYREEE (reference sequence). Germline trimming cut 3 bases from V and 0 bases from J; bases unmatched to any gene: 5. There are 18 residues in the CDR3. The CDR3 is CASSSGLAGAGSYNEQFF. In DNA, the CDR3 is TGTGCCAGCAGCTCGGGACTAGCGGGAGCAGGCTCCTACAATGAGCAGTTCTTC.

With respect to this clone: An end of the junction differs from the germline gene, which may be a read error. The gene calls are TRBV6-6 and TRBJ2-3; 7 nucleotides line up with TRBD2. The germline V gene has CDR1 MNHNY and CDR2 SVGAGI (reference sequence). This CDR3 has 14 residues. CDR3 bases: TGCGGAACCACCGATGGCGGGAGAACAGATACGCAGTATTTT. Residues: CGTTDGGRTDTQYF.

This clone was seen a handful of times. This chain joins TRBV7-2 and TRBJ2-7; 12 bases agree with TRBD2. V lost 5 bases and J lost 9; bases outside the gene matches: 8. Germline V gene lookup returns CDR1 SGHTA and CDR2 FQGNSA. This CDR3 has 14 residues. The CDR3 region has the DNA TGTGCCAGCAGCACCGGACTAGCGGGGAGGGGGCAGTACTTC. Protein: CASSTGLAGRGQYF.

This clone was detected only a few times. The V and J genes are TRBV29-1 and TRBJ2-2, with TRBD2 matching 8 bases. Germline V lookup: CDR1 SQVTM, CDR2 ANQGSEA. V shed 7 bases, J shed 6 bases, and the junction held 13 bases outside the gene matches. The CDR3 consists of 15 residues. This CDR3 is CSASNPGTSAGELFF. The CDR3 nucleotides are TGCAGCGCCTCAAACCCCGGGACTAGTGCCGGGGAGCTGTTTTTT.

This CDR3 is CAWSEAEGYTF. Written as DNA, the CDR3 is TGTGCCTGGAGTGAGGCCGAGGGCTACACCTTC. The rearrangement links TRBV30 to TRBJ1-2; no reliable D call. The CDR3 is made up of 11 amino acids. Trimming shortened V by 1 base and J by 8 bases, and 8 bases separated the two germline ends. CDR1 is GTSNPN and CDR2 is SVGIG in the germline V gene (reference sequence).

The CDR3 sequence is CASSLAAGLATNTQYF. The CDR3 DNA sequence: TGTGCCAGCAGCTTAGCAGCGGGACTAGCGACTAATACGCAGTATTTT. The rearrangement uses TRBV11-2 and TRBJ2-3, with 10 positions matching TRBD2. Germline V gene sequence: CDR1 SGHAT, CDR2 FQNNGV. This CDR3 is 16 amino acids long. V lost 1 base and J lost 7; bases outside the gene matches: 8.

This clone occurred a few times. V usage is TRBV18 and J usage is TRBJ2-5; TRBD1 matches at 7 bases. Germline loops: CDR1 KGHSH, CDR2 LQKENI. This CDR3 is built from 15 residues. V was pared by 3 bases and J by 4 bases, with 8 bases of the junction left unmatched. CDR3 DNA: TGTGCCAGCTCACCTAAGGGACAGAAGATAGAGACCCAGTACTTC. Protein product: CASSPKGQKIETQYF.

The V gene is TRBV7-2, the J gene TRBJ2-1; D unresolved. The CDR3 has 11 residues. The ends were cut back, 6 bases at V and 7 bases at J, with 7 bases in the middle. CDR1 and CDR2 (germline): SGHTA, FQGNSA. CDR3 in DNA: TGTGCCAGCAGTTCTAGAAATGAGCAGTTCTTC. Translated, it gives CASSSRNEQFF.

The CDR3 bases are TGTGCCATGGCCGAGGGGAGGCAAGAGACCCAGTACTTC. Amino acid sequence: CAMAEGRQETQYF. The chain links TRBV10-3 to TRBJ2-5; D might be TRBD2 (6 bases). Per the germline V gene, CDR1 is ENHRY and CDR2 is SYGVKD. V lost 9 bases, J lost 2 bases, and 13 bases lay in between. The CDR3 loop spans 13 amino acids.